This is a list of T cell receptor beta chains from one sample in a study of T cell changes during pregnancy in multiple sclerosis. Only in-frame clones appear in the TCRdb table, and some are missing; sequencing was by immunoSEQ multiplex PCR. The sample holds 65,000 to 90,000 clones, roughly nine tenths seen once. The sample in question was PBMCs, obtained in the first trimester of pregnancy. All receptors derive from a female donor in good health, serving as a control in a pregnancy study. Some clones in this sample may be carry-over from other donors' samples. Each CDR3 is given with its conserved first and last residue. Each record gives: clone size, V gene, J gene, D gene, CDR3 DNA, CDR3 protein. D genes are given only for firm matches. Expanded clones are given a class, and other clones once, few, many or no size at all.

size: NA; V: TRBV28; J: TRBJ2-7; D: TRBD1; DNA: TGTGCCAGCAGTTTGGGACAGACCTACGAGCAGTACTTC; CDR3: CASSLGQTYEQYF
size: NA; V: TRBV11-2; J: TRBJ2-7; D: NA; DNA: TGTGCCAGCAGCGAGACAGGCTTCTACTCCCACGAGCAGTACTTC; CDR3: CASSETGFYSHEQYF
size: NA; V: TRBV11-2; J: TRBJ2-7; D: TRBD1; DNA: TGTGCCAGCAGCTCCTACTTCCCGACAGGGACAGCGACCTACGAGCAGTACTTC; CDR3: CASSSYFPTGTATYEQYF
size: NA; V: TRBV6-5; J: TRBJ1-1; D: NA; DNA: TGTGCCAGTTACAGTGAAATAACTGAAGCTTTCTTT; CDR3: CASYSEITEAFF
size: NA; V: TRBV11-2; J: TRBJ1-4; D: NA; DNA: TGTGCCAGCAGCTTATTGGGGGCGGCTAATGAAAAACTGTTTTTT; CDR3: CASSLLGAANEKLFF
size: NA; V: TRBV19; J: TRBJ2-3; D: TRBD1; DNA: TGTGCCAGTAGTCCGACGACAGGGGCGGCAGATACGCAGTATTTT; CDR3: CASSPTTGAADTQYF
size: NA; V: TRBV2; J: TRBJ1-3; D: TRBD1; DNA: TGTGCCAGCAGCAGAACGGGACAGCCCTCTATCTCTGGAAACACCATATATTTT; CDR3: CASSRTGQPSISGNTIYF
size: few; V: TRBV28; J: TRBJ2-1; D: TRBD1; DNA: TGTGCCAGCAGTCCCTCGGGACAGCTAAGCTCCTACAATGAGCAGTTCTTC; CDR3: CASSPSGQLSSYNEQFF
size: NA; V: TRBV28; J: TRBJ2-2; D: TRBD2; DNA: TGTGCCAGCAGTCAGCCCGGGAGCGGGAGTACCGGGGAGCTGTTTTTT; CDR3: CASSQPGSGSTGELFF
size: NA; V: TRBV6-5; J: TRBJ2-2; D: TRBD2; DNA: TGTGCCAGCAGTTATCGCGGGGGGAGTACCGGGGAGCTGTTTTTT; CDR3: CASSYRGGSTGELFF
size: NA; V: TRBV14; J: TRBJ1-2; D: NA; DNA: TGTGCCAGCAGCCAAAAAAACAGAGATGGCTACACCTTC; CDR3: CASSQKNRDGYTF
size: NA; V: TRBV4-1; J: TRBJ2-1; D: TRBD2; DNA: TGCGCCAGCAGCCAAGAGGGGAGTGCGTCGACTAGCGGGTACAATGAGCAGTTCTTC; CDR3: CASSQEGSASTSGYNEQFF
size: NA; V: TRBV15; J: TRBJ2-2; D: NA; DNA: TGTGCCACCAGCTTCAATCTCGGACTGTATAACACCGGGGAGCTGTTTTTT; CDR3: CATSFNLGLYNTGELFF
size: few; V: TRBV10-3; J: TRBJ2-1; D: NA; DNA: TGTGCCATCAGTGAGTCGCCCACGAGGGATGAGCAGTTCTTC; CDR3: CAISESPTRDEQFF
size: NA; V: TRBV28; J: TRBJ1-1; D: NA; DNA: TGTGCCAGCAGTGTCAACAGGGTTGAAGCTTTCTTT; CDR3: CASSVNRVEAFF
size: once; V: TRBV19; J: TRBJ2-7; D: NA; DNA: TGTGCCAGTAGTACTCCCCGCCAGGCACCCTACGAGCAGTACTTC; CDR3: CASSTPRQAPYEQYF
size: NA; V: TRBV6-5; J: TRBJ1-4; D: NA; DNA: TGTGCCAGCAGTTACCAGGGAACTAATGAAAAACTGTTTTTT; CDR3: CASSYQGTNEKLFF
size: NA; V: TRBV2; J: TRBJ1-2; D: NA; DNA: TGTGCCAGCAGAACGACAGGTCTGGACTATGGCTACACCTTC; CDR3: CASRTTGLDYGYTF
size: NA; V: TRBV5-6; J: TRBJ1-4; D: NA; DNA: TGTGCCAGCAGCTCCGGGGTAACCGCAACTAATGAAAAACTGTTTTTT; CDR3: CASSSGVTATNEKLFF
size: NA; V: TRBV6-5; J: TRBJ2-7; D: TRBD2; DNA: TGTGCCAGCAGTTACCAAGCGGGAGCCCTTGGCGAGCAGTACTTC; CDR3: CASSYQAGALGEQYF
size: NA; V: TRBV5-4; J: TRBJ1-1; D: NA; DNA: TGTGCCAGCAGCTTGGTTGGAGGTTATGCTGAAGCTTTCTTT; CDR3: CASSLVGGYAEAFF
size: NA; V: TRBV6-6; J: TRBJ1-1; D: TRBD1; DNA: TGTGCCAGTTCTGAGGACAGGTTGAACACTGAAGCTTTCTTT; CDR3: CASSEDRLNTEAFF
size: NA; V: TRBV7-2; J: TRBJ1-2; D: NA; DNA: TGTGCCAGCAGCCCGGGACTGCTCTCCGGCTACACCTTC; CDR3: CASSPGLLSGYTF
size: NA; V: TRBV6-5; J: TRBJ2-3; D: NA; DNA: TGTGCCAGCGGGGAGAGGGATACGCAGTATTTT; CDR3: CASGERDTQYF
size: NA; V: TRBV25-1; J: TRBJ1-1; D: NA; DNA: TGTGCTAGTGATGGGGGCGCTGAAGCTTTCTTT; CDR3: CASDGGAEAFF
size: NA; V: TRBV6-5; J: TRBJ1-2; D: NA; DNA: TGTGCCAGCAGCCTAGGACAGAACGGTGGCTACACCTTC; CDR3: CASSLGQNGGYTF
size: NA; V: TRBV19; J: TRBJ1-5; D: TRBD1; DNA: TGTGCCGGGACAGGGGGCGCAAGCAATCAGCCCCAGCATTTT; CDR3: CAGTGGASNQPQHF
size: NA; V: TRBV6-1; J: TRBJ2-3; D: TRBD2; DNA: TGTGCCAGCAGTGTAGGCGGGAGAATTAGTACAGATACGCAGTATTTT; CDR3: CASSVGGRISTDTQYF
size: NA; V: TRBV28; J: TRBJ1-6; D: NA; DNA: TGTGCCAACAGGGACAAGTATAATTCACCCCTCCACTTT; CDR3: CANRDKYNSPLHF
size: NA; V: TRBV7-9; J: TRBJ1-1; D: NA; DNA: TGTGCCAGCAGCTTACGGGGAGGCACTGAAGCTTTCTTT; CDR3: CASSLRGGTEAFF
size: once; V: TRBV27; J: TRBJ1-1; D: NA; DNA: TGTGCCAGCAGTTTTCGGGAAGGCACTGAAGCTTTCTTT; CDR3: CASSFREGTEAFF
size: NA; V: TRBV7-2; J: TRBJ2-3; D: TRBD1; DNA: TGTGCCAGCAGAACACCAGGGGGCCGGGATACGCAGTATTTT; CDR3: CASRTPGGRDTQYF
size: NA; V: TRBV4-1; J: TRBJ2-7; D: NA; DNA: TGCGCCAGCAGCCATAACGAGTGGGGGAGGCCCTACGAGCAGTACTTC; CDR3: CASSHNEWGRPYEQYF
size: NA; V: TRBV11-2; J: TRBJ1-2; D: TRBD1; DNA: TGTGCCAGCAGCTTTCCAGGGACAGGGGCGGGAGGCTACACCTTC; CDR3: CASSFPGTGAGGYTF
size: NA; V: TRBV14; J: TRBJ2-5; D: TRBD2; DNA: TGTGCCAGCAGCCAGCGGGGGGAGACCCAGTACTTC; CDR3: CASSQRGETQYF
size: NA; V: TRBV15; J: TRBJ1-5; D: TRBD1; DNA: TGTGCCACCAGCAGAGGGACAGGCTACAATCAGCCCCAGCATTTT; CDR3: CATSRGTGYNQPQHF
size: NA; V: TRBV27; J: TRBJ1-2; D: TRBD1; DNA: TGTGCCAGCAGTTTACGAGAAGACCGACAGGGGTCATTCGGCTACACCTTC; CDR3: CASSLREDRQGSFGYTF
size: once; V: TRBV5-1; J: TRBJ2-3; D: NA; DNA: TGCGCCAGCAGCGCCGGGACTAGCACAGATACGCAGTATTTT; CDR3: CASSAGTSTDTQYF
size: NA; V: TRBV5-6; J: TRBJ1-3; D: NA; DNA: TGTGCCAGCAGCTTGACCTCGACAGATTTCTCTGGAAACACCATATATTTT; CDR3: CASSLTSTDFSGNTIYF
size: NA; V: TRBV13; J: TRBJ2-5; D: NA; DNA: TGTGCCAGCAGCTTAGGGAGAAATAGCGGCCCAGAGACCCAGTACTTC; CDR3: CASSLGRNSGPETQYF
size: NA; V: TRBV5-4; J: TRBJ2-7; D: TRBD2; DNA: TGTGCCAGCAGGTCCGGGACTAGCGGGGGTTTTCTGGGGGAGCAGTACTTC; CDR3: CASRSGTSGGFLGEQYF
size: NA; V: TRBV28; J: TRBJ2-7; D: TRBD1; DNA: TGTGCCACGTCCCCGGGACAGTATATTCTCTACGAGCAGTACTTC; CDR3: CATSPGQYILYEQYF
size: NA; V: TRBV27; J: TRBJ1-2; D: TRBD1; DNA: TGTGCCAGCAGTCCGCCGGGACAGTATAACTATGGCTACACCTTC; CDR3: CASSPPGQYNYGYTF
size: few; V: TRBV19; J: TRBJ1-1; D: NA; DNA: TGTGCCAGCCAAAGGGAGACTGAAGCTTTCTTT; CDR3: CASQRETEAFF
size: NA; V: TRBV6-4; J: TRBJ2-1; D: NA; DNA: TGTGCCAGCAGTGACCACAGACAGGAAAGTAATGAGCAGTTCTTC; CDR3: CASSDHRQESNEQFF
size: NA; V: TRBV10-3; J: TRBJ2-3; D: TRBD2; DNA: TGTGCCATCAGCGCAGCAGCGGGAGGGCCAGATACGCAGTATTTT; CDR3: CAISAAAGGPDTQYF
size: NA; V: TRBV6-5; J: TRBJ2-1; D: TRBD1; DNA: TGTGCCAGCAGTCCCGGGACAGGGGGGGAGAATGAGCAGTTCTTC; CDR3: CASSPGTGGENEQFF
size: NA; V: TRBV28; J: TRBJ1-3; D: TRBD1; DNA: TGTGCCAGCAGTCTACCGGGACAGGGCGTTAACACCATATATTTT; CDR3: CASSLPGQGVNTIYF
size: NA; V: TRBV2; J: TRBJ2-3; D: TRBD2; DNA: TGTGCCAGCGGGACTAGCGGGGGTACCACAGATACGCAGTATTTT; CDR3: CASGTSGGTTDTQYF
size: NA; V: TRBV5-1; J: TRBJ2-3; D: NA; DNA: TGCGCCAGCAGCTTGGGTTCAGGCACAGATACGCAGTATTTT; CDR3: CASSLGSGTDTQYF
size: NA; V: TRBV7-6; J: TRBJ2-2; D: TRBD1; DNA: TGTGCCAGCAGCCTCCAGACAGGGGGCAACACCGGGGAGCTGTTTTTT; CDR3: CASSLQTGGNTGELFF
size: NA; V: TRBV5-4; J: TRBJ2-7; D: TRBD1; DNA: TGTGCCAGCAGCTTGGGGACAGGGGCTGACGAGCAGTACTTC; CDR3: CASSLGTGADEQYF
size: NA; V: TRBV7-9; J: TRBJ1-4; D: NA; DNA: TGTGCCAGCAGCTTTCCAGGGGCCGGAGGTGAAAAACTGTTTTTT; CDR3: CASSFPGAGGEKLFF
size: once; V: TRBV20-1; J: TRBJ1-1; D: NA; DNA: TGCAGTGCTCCCAACTCTGAAGCTTTCTTT; CDR3: CSAPNSEAFF